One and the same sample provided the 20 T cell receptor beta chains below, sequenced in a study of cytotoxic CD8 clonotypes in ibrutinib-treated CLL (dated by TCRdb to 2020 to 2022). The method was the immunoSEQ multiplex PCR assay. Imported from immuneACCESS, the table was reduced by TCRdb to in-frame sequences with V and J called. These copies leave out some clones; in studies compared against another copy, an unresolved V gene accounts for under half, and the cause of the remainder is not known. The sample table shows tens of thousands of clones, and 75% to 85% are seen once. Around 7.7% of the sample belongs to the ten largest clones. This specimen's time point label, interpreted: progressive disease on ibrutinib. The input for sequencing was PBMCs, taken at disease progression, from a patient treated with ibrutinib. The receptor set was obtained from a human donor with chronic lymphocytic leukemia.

The CDR3 sequence: CASSLETGTNEKLFF. Written as DNA, the CDR3 is TGTGCCAGCAGTCTCGAAACAGGGACTAATGAAAAACTGTTTTTT. The chain uses TRBV28 and TRBJ1-4, with D possibly matching TRBD1 (6 bases). This CDR3 is built from 15 residues. CDR1 MDHEN and CDR2 SYDVKM come from the germline V gene. Trimming removed 5 bases from V and 2 bases from J, with 12 bases in between.

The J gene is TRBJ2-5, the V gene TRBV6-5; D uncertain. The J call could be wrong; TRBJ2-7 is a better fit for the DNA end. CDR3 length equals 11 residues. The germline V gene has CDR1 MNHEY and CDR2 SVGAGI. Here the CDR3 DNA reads TGTGCCAGCAGCGGAAACTACGAGCAGTACTTC. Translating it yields CASSGNYEQYF.

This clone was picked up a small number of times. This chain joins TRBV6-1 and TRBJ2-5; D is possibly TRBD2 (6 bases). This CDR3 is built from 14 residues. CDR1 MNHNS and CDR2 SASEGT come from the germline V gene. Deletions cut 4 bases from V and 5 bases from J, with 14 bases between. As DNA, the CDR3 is TGTGCCAGCAGTGTAGTCCGGGACTTGGAGACCCAGTACTTC. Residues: CASSVVRDLETQYF.

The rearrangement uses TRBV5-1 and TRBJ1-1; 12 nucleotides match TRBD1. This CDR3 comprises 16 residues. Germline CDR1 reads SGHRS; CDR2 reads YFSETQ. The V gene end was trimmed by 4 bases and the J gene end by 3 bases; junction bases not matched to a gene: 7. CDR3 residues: CASSEGTGGWDTEAFF. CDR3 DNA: TGCGCCAGCAGCGAGGGGACAGGGGGCTGGGACACTGAAGCTTTCTTT.

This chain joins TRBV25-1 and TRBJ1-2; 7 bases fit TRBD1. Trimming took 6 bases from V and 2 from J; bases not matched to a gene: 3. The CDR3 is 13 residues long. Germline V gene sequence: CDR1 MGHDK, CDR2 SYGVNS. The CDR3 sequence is CASRTTGNYGYTF. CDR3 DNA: TGTGCCAGCAGAACGACAGGGAACTATGGCTACACCTTC.

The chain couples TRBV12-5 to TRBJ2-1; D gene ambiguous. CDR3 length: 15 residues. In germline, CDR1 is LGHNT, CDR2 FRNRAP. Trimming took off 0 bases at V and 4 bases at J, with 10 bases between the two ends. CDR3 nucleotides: TGTGCTAGTGGTTTGGTAGTAGCAGCTTACAATGAGCAGTTCTTC. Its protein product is CASGLVVAAYNEQFF.

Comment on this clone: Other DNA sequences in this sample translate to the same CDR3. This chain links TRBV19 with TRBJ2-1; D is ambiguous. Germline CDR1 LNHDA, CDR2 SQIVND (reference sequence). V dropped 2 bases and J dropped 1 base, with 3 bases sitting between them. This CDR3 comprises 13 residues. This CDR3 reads CASSITSYNEQFF. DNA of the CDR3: TGTGCCAGTAGTATAACTTCCTACAATGAGCAGTTCTTC. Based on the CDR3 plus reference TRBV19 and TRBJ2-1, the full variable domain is DGGITQSPKYLFRKEGQNVTLSCEQNLNHDAMYWYRQDPGQGLRLIYYSQIVNDFQKGDIAEGYSVSREKKESFPLTVTSAQKNPTAFYLCASSITSYNEQFFGPGTRLTVL.

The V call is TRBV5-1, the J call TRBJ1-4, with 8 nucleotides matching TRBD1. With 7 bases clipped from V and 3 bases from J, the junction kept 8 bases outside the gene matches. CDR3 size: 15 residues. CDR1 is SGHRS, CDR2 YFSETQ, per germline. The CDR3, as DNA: TGCGCCAGCTCCACGGGACAGGCAGCTAATGAAAAACTGTTTTTT. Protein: CASSTGQAANEKLFF.

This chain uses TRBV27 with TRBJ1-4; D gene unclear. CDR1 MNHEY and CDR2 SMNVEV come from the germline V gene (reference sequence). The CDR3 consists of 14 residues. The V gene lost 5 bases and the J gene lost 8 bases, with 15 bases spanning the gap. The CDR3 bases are TGTGCCAGCAGTCTACTTCAGGATCACGAAAAACTGTTTTTT. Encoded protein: CASSLLQDHEKLFF.

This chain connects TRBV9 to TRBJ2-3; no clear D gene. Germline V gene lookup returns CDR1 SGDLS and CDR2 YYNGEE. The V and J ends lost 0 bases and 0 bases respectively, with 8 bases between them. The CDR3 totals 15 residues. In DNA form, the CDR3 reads TGTGCCAGCAGCGTAGACTCCTATAGCACAGATACGCAGTATTTT. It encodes CASSVDSYSTDTQYF.

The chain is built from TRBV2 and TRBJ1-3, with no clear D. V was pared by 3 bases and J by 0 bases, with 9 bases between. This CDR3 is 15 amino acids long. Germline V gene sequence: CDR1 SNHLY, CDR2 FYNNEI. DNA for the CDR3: TGTGCCAGCAGTGATGTATCGGGCTCTGGAAACACCATATATTTT. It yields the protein CASSDVSGSGNTIYF.

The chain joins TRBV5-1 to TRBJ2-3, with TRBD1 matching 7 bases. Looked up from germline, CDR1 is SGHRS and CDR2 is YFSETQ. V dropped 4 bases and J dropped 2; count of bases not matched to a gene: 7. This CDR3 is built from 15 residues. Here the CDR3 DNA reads TGCGCCAGCAGCGCCACGGGACAGTACACAGATACGCAGTATTTT. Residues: CASSATGQYTDTQYF.

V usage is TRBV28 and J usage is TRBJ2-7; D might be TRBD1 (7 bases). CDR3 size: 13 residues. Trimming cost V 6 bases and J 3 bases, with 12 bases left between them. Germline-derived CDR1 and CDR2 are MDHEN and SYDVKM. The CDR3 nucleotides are TGTGCCAGCAGGAGGGGGCGGGACTACGAGCAGTACTTC. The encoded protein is CASRRGRDYEQYF. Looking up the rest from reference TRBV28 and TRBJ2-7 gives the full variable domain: DVKVTQSSRYLVKRTGEKVFLECVQDMDHENMFWYRQDPGLGLRLIYFSYDVKMKEKGDIPEGYSVSREKKERFSLILESASTNQTSMYLCASRRGRDYEQYFGPGTRLTVT.

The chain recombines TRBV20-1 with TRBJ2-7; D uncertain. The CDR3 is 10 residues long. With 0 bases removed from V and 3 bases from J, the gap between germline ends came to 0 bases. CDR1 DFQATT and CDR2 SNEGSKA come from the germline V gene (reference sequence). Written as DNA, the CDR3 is TGCAGTGCTAGAGACTACGAGCAGTACTTC. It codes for CSARDYEQYF.

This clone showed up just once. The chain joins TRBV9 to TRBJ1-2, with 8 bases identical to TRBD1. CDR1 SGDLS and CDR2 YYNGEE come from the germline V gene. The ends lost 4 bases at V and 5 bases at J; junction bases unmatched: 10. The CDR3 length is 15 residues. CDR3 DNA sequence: TGTGCCAGCAGCCGTAGTTCGCAGGGGGCGTATGGCTACACCTTC. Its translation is CASSRSSQGAYGYTF.

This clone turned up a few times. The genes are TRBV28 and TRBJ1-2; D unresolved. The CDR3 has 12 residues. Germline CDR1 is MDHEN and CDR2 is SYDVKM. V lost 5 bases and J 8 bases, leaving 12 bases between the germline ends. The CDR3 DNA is TGTGCCAGCAGTAGCTCCGAAGTCGGCTACACCTTC. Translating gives CASSSSEVGYTF.

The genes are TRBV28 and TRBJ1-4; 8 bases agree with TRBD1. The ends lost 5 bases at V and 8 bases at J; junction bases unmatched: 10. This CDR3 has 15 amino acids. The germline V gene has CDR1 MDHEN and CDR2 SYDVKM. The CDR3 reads CASSVLQGEREKLFF. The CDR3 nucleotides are TGTGCCAGCAGTGTACTACAGGGGGAGAGGGAAAAACTGTTTTTT.

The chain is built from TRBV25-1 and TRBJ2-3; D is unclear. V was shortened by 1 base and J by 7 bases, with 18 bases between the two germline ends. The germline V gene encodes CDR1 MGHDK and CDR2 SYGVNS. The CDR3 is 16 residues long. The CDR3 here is CASSEFRLGFRNTQYF. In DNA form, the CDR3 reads TGTGCCAGCAGTGAATTCCGATTGGGGTTCAGAAATACGCAGTATTTT.

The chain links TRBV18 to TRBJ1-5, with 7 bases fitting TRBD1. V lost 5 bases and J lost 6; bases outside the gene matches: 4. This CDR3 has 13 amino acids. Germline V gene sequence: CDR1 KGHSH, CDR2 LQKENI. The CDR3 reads CASSTGQTQPQHF. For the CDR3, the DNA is TGTGCCAGCTCAACGGGACAGACTCAGCCCCAGCATTTT.

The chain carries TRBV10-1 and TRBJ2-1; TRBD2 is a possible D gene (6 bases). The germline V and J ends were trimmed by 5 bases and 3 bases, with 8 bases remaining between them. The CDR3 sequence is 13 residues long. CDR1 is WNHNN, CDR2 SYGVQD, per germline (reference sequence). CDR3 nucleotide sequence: TGCGCCAGCAGTAGGGGAGGCTACAATGAGCAGTTCTTC. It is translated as CASSRGGYNEQFF.